Only a few counts were recorded for the clone carrying this TCR beta chain. Its target is unknown. The data originate from a study of beta chain features in type 1 diabetes. Study-wide results and caveats: The study found that naive, central memory and Treg TCRB repertoires appeared more similar in patients than in healthy donors. Moderately but significantly shorter TCRB CDR3s were found in Type 1 diabetes patients in all four CD4+ subsets.

The entirety of the isolated RNA underwent reverse transcription, so expressed TCRB transcripts were sequenced. TCRdb's copy holds only in-frame clones and misses some; the assay was immunoSEQ multiplex PCR. The data hold around 140,000 clones, with 8.5% to 12% observed a single time. Trimming cost V 7 bases and J 6 bases, with 14 bases left between them. Germline V gene sequence: CDR1 SGHTA, CDR2 FQGTGA. This CDR3 has 13 amino acids. The genes are TRBV7-3 and TRBJ2-3, with a tentative D call TRBD1 (5 bases). The sequence was obtained from a man aged 18 to 29 in good health. Input material: naive CD4+ T cells from blood. CDR3 sequence: CASNNLKGDTQYF. In DNA form, the CDR3 reads TGTGCCAGCAACAACTTAAAGGGGGATACGCAGTATTTT.